The 7 T cell receptor beta chains below come from one sample, sequenced in a study of beta chain features in type 1 diabetes. The authors reverse transcribed all of the isolated RNA, so sequencing captured expressed TCRB transcripts. Assay used: immunoSEQ multiplex PCR; TCRdb lists only in-frame clones, some missing. Of 970,000 or so clones detected, 17% appear once; the ten largest clones hold 0.023%. What was sequenced was naive CD4+ T cells from blood. The receptors were sampled from a young woman in good health.

This rearrangement joins TRBV28 to TRBJ2-7, with a tentative D call TRBD1 (6 bases). Germline loops: CDR1 MDHEN, CDR2 SYDVKM. The V and J ends lost 4 bases and 2 bases respectively, with 6 bases between them. The CDR3 is 12 residues long. CDR3: CASSWTAYEQYF. The DNA for the CDR3 is TGTGCCAGCAGTTGGACAGCCTACGAGCAGTACTTC.

The rearrangement links TRBV5-1 to TRBJ2-1; TRBD1 agrees at 10 bases. CDR3 length: 13 residues. With V trimmed by 0 bases and J by 13 bases, 4 bases remained unmatched. Germline V gene sequence: CDR1 SGHRS, CDR2 YFSETQ. CDR3 coding DNA: TGCGCCAGCAGCTTGGGGGACAGGGGCGAACAGTTCTTC. Its protein product is CASSLGDRGEQFF.

The rearrangement links TRBV7-9 to TRBJ1-2; D may be TRBD1 (6 bases). Trimming shortened V by 6 bases and J by 6 bases, and 17 bases separated the two germline ends. This CDR3 has 14 residues. Germline V gene data show CDR1 as SEHNR and CDR2 as FQNEAQ (reference sequence). In DNA form, the CDR3 reads TGTGCCAGCAGTTTCGTACAGGGTGCGGATGGCTACACCTTC. The encoded protein is CASSFVQGADGYTF.

This clone has only a few counts. The V call is TRBV28, the J call TRBJ2-7; 8 nucleotides agree with TRBD1. This CDR3 region has 15 residues. Germline V gives CDR1 MDHEN, CDR2 SYDVKM. Losses at the gene ends were 2 bases for V and 2 bases for J; bases not matched to a gene: 5. CDR3 sequence reads: CASSLEPGGTYEQYF. The DNA for the CDR3 is TGTGCCAGCAGTTTAGAGCCAGGGGGCACCTACGAGCAGTACTTC.

This clone has only a few counts. The chain is built from TRBV5-6 and TRBJ2-7, with D possibly matching TRBD1 (6 bases). CDR3 length: 12 residues. Germline CDR1 and CDR2: SGHDT and YYEEEE. Trimming took 7 bases from V and 6 from J, leaving 14 bases between them. The DNA of the CDR3 is TGTGCCAGCGGACACAGGGTCGGCGAGCAGTACTTC. Its protein product is CASGHRVGEQYF.

J is TRBJ2-7 and V is TRBV27; 7 bases map to TRBD2. The germline V gene encodes CDR1 MNHEY and CDR2 SMNVEV (reference sequence). V gave up 6 bases and J gave up 0 bases; unmatched junction bases: 2. CDR3 size: 13 residues. The DNA of the CDR3 is TGTGCCAGCAGACTAGCGTACTCCTACGAGCAGTACTTC. This encodes CASRLAYSYEQYF.

This clone was observed once. The rearrangement joins TRBV6-1 to TRBJ2-7; TRBD2 aligns across 12 bases. CDR1 MNHNS and CDR2 SASEGT come from the germline V gene. The V segment lost 5 bases and the J segment 4 bases; nucleotides outside the gene matches: 0. The CDR3 runs 13 residues. In nucleotides, the CDR3 is TGTGCCAGCAGTCTAGCGGGAGGGTACGAGCAGTACTTC. Translating it yields CASSLAGGYEQYF.